A selection of T cell receptor beta chains follows, all from one sample in a study of sequential checkpoint blockade in melanoma. Data came from immunoSEQ multiplex PCR; TCRdb stores just in-frame clones and leaves some out. The data contain around 2,000 clones, about 18% of them singletons. Material: tumor tissue (inferred from file names), obtained from a patient given nivolumab and ipilimumab in sequence. Receptor source: a human donor with melanoma. Each CDR3 is given with its conserved first and last residue. Each record gives: CDR3 length, D gene, clone size, J gene, V gene, CDR3 protein, CDR3 DNA. The D gene is left open where the match is weak. The size entry is marked missing in some rows and otherwise reads once, few, many or a size class.

14 | - | medium-sized | TRBJ1-4 | TRBV7-5 | CASSLEATNEKLFF | TGTGCCAGCAGCTTAGAGGCAACTAATGAAAAACTGTTTTTT
13 | - | medium-sized | TRBJ1-1 | TRBV6-8 | CASSVPGDTEAFF | TGTGCCAGCAGCGTACCTGGGGACACTGAAGCTTTCTTT
18 | TRBD1 | medium-sized | TRBJ2-6 | TRBV9 | CASSVEGTGGVWANVLTF | TGTGCCAGCAGCGTAGAGGGGACAGGGGGCGTATGGGCCAACGTCCTGACTTTC
15 | TRBD2 | - | TRBJ2-1 | TRBV19 | CASSLSAGGLNEQFF | TGTGCCAGTAGTCTGAGCGCGGGGGGTCTAAATGAGCAGTTCTTC
15 | - | medium-sized | TRBJ1-3 | TRBV6-8 | CASSYSGLSGNTIYF | TGTGCCAGCAGTTACTCTGGACTCTCTGGAAACACCATATATTTT
14 | - | - | TRBJ1-3 | TRBV6-8 | CASCRPSSGNTIYF | TGTGCCAGTTGCAGGCCCAGCTCTGGAAACACCATATATTTT
17 | TRBD2 | few | TRBJ2-5 | TRBV11-3 | CASSPGPGLAGQETQYF | TGTGCCAGCAGCCCAGGCCCGGGACTAGCGGGGCAAGAGACCCAGTACTTC
15 | TRBD2 | large | TRBJ2-1 | TRBV11-3 | CASSFSGGAYNEQFF | TGTGCCAGCAGCTTTAGCGGGGGGGCCTACAATGAGCAGTTCTTC
15 | - | few | TRBJ2-7 | TRBV19 | CASSPGAPFLYEQYF | TGTGCCAGTAGTCCAGGGGCTCCGTTTTTGTACGAGCAGTACTTC
13 | - | many | TRBJ1-1 | TRBV7-2 | CASEATGNTEAFF | TGTGCCAGCGAGGCGACAGGGAACACTGAAGCTTTCTTT
16 | - | - | TRBJ2-7 | TRBV28 | CASSPRVRGGIYEQYF | TGTGCCAGCAGCCCCCGCGTACGAGGGGGGATCTACGAGCAGTACTTC
14 | TRBD1 | few | TRBJ1-2 | TRBV14 | CASSRPGTGYGYTF | TGTGCCAGCAGCCGCCCCGGGACAGGCTATGGCTACACCTTC
12 | - | large | TRBJ2-2 | TRBV6-8 | CASSYSTGELFF | TGTGCCAGCAGTTACTCCACCGGGGAGCTGTTTTTT
15 | - | medium-sized | TRBJ1-2 | TRBV6-8 | CASRRDNSPRYGYTF | TGTGCCAGCAGGCGGGATAATTCCCCAAGATATGGCTACACCTTC
16 | TRBD1 | medium-sized | TRBJ2-2 | TRBV11-3 | CASSSGQGVVTGELFF | TGTGCCAGCAGCTCAGGACAGGGGGTAGTGACCGGGGAGCTGTTTTTT
14 | - | - | TRBJ2-5 | TRBV5-1 | CASSLLGAGETQYF | TGCGCCAGCAGCTTGCTAGGGGCAGGGGAGACCCAGTACTTC
14 | - | medium-sized | TRBJ1-2 | TRBV4-1 | CASSQVGANYGYTF | TGCGCCAGCAGCCAAGTTGGGGCTAACTATGGCTACACCTTC
18 | TRBD2 | - | TRBJ2-3 | TRBV25-1 | CASSEYGPRRGAPDTQYF | TGTGCCAGCAGTGAATATGGCCCAAGGCGGGGGGCCCCAGATACGCAGTATTTT